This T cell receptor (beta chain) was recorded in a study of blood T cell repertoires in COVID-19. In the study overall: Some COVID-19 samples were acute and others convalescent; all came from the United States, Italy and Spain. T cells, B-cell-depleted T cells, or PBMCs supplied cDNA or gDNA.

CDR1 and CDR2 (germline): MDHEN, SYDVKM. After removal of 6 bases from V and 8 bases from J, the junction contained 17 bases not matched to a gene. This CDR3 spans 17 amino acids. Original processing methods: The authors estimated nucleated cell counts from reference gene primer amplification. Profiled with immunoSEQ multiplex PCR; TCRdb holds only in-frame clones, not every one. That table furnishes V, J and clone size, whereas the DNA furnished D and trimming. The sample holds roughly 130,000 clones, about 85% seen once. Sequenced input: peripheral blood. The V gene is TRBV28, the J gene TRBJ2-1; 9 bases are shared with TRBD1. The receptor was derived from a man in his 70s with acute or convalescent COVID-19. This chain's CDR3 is CASSDRQYRGLVDEQFF. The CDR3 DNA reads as TGTGCCAGCAGCGACAGACAATACAGGGGGCTTGTCGATGAGCAGTTCTTC.